The 26 T cell receptor beta chains given below trace back to one sample, sequenced in a study of shared clonotypes between healthy human individuals. CD45RO-negative, CCR7-positively selected cells formed the naive CD8 fraction, excluding terminally differentiated effector memory CD45RA+ cells. Profiling relied on immunoSEQ multiplex PCR, and the TCRdb table lists in-frame clones only, not all of them. The sample has around 2,000,000 clones; about 95% are singletons. The sequenced sample consisted of naive CD8+ T cells sorted from blood. All receptors derive from a man between 18 and 29 years old in good health.

The genes are TRBV29-1 and TRBJ2-2; 7 nucleotides align to TRBD1. With V trimmed by 4 bases and J by 5 bases, 4 bases remained unmatched. The CDR3 has 13 residues. The germline gives CDR1 SQVTM, CDR2 ANQGSEA. The CDR3 DNA follows: TGCAGCGTTGGTGACAGGGAAACCGGGGAGCTGTTTTTT. Protein product: CSVGDRETGELFF.

This clone was observed a handful of times. An end of the junction does not agree with germline; a read error may underlie this. The rearrangement joins TRBV6-1 to TRBJ1-2; 7 nucleotides agree with TRBD1. Germline CDR1 MNHNS, CDR2 SASEGT. The CDR3 is 16 residues long. The CDR3 is CASSEADRDVDYGYTF. The CDR3 region has the DNA TGTGCCAGCAGCGAAGCCGACAGGGACGTCGACTATGGCTACACCTTC.

This clone appeared once. The chain joins TRBV9 to TRBJ1-1; TRBD1 matches 10 bases. Germline assignment: CDR1 SGDLS and CDR2 YYNGEE. CDR3 length equals 15 residues. With V trimmed by 4 bases and J by 5 bases, 8 bases remained unmatched. CDR3 residues: CASSISGTGDTEAFF. The CDR3 DNA reads as TGTGCCAGCAGCATTTCCGGGACAGGGGATACTGAAGCTTTCTTT.

This clone has only one observation. The chain has TRBV27 and TRBJ2-3; TRBD2 agrees at 9 bases. J was trimmed by 9 bases and V by 2 bases; bases with no gene match: 6. The CDR3 has 14 amino acids. The V gene's germline CDR1 is MNHEY and CDR2 SMNVEV (reference sequence). This chain's CDR3 is CASSLTGTSITQYF. For the CDR3, the DNA is TGTGCCAGCAGTTTAACTGGGACTAGCATAACGCAGTATTTT.

The CDR3 DNA reads TGCGCCAGCAGCTTGAGGGGGCCTTATTCCTACGAGCAGTACTTC. This codes for CASSLRGPYSYEQYF. V is TRBV5-1 and J is TRBJ2-7; 7 nucleotides match TRBD1. V trimming: 1 base; J trimming: 1 base; junction bases outside the gene matches: 5. Germline CDR1 is SGHRS and CDR2 is YFSETQ. This CDR3 region has 15 residues.

The chain is built from TRBV19 and TRBJ2-5, with TRBD1 identical over 9 bases. The CDR3 spans 18 residues. Per the germline V gene, CDR1 is LNHDA and CDR2 is SQIVND (reference sequence). The V gene end was trimmed by 1 base and the J gene end by 0 bases; junction bases not matched to a gene: 9. The CDR3 region has the DNA TGTGCCAGTAGTATAGGGCGGGGACAGGGACCGTACCAAGAGACCCAGTACTTC. As protein: CASSIGRGQGPYQETQYF.

V and J are TRBV5-1 and TRBJ2-5; the D gene is possibly TRBD2 (7 bases). Trimming pared 4 bases from V and 5 bases from J, leaving 12 bases between. The CDR3 length is 13 residues. Germline CDR1 SGHRS, CDR2 YFSETQ. CDR3 amino acids: CASSGGAGETQYF. The DNA of the CDR3 is TGCGCCAGCAGCGGGGGGGCCGGGGAGACCCAGTACTTC.

This clone occurred a few times. The J gene is TRBJ2-1, the V gene TRBV7-9; TRBD2 agrees at 12 bases. Germline V gene lookup returns CDR1 SEHNR and CDR2 FQNEAQ (reference sequence). This CDR3 is built from 17 residues. The trim removed 7 bases at V and 5 bases at J, leaving 12 bases unmatched. CDR3 DNA sequence: TGTGCCAGCAATTGGCGCACGGGACTAGCGGGCGACAATGAGCAGTTCTTC. Protein: CASNWRTGLAGDNEQFF.

V usage is TRBV18 and J usage is TRBJ2-5; TRBD2 might be the D (6 bases). The CDR3 has 14 residues. Trimming shortened V by 3 bases and J by 5 bases, and 13 bases separated the two germline ends. Germline V gene sequence: CDR1 KGHSH, CDR2 LQKENI. This CDR3 is CASSPSAGRETQYF. The CDR3 bases are TGTGCCAGCTCACCTTCGGCGGGGCGGGAGACCCAGTACTTC.

The V call is TRBV7-9, the J call TRBJ2-2; 8 bases align to TRBD1. This CDR3 has 18 residues. The germline V gene encodes CDR1 SEHNR and CDR2 FQNEAQ (reference sequence). Trimming cost V 5 bases and J 3 bases; bases outside gene matches: 14. CDR3 nucleotide sequence: TGTGCCAGCAGCCTCCGACAGGGGTGGGGATCAGACACCGGGGAGCTGTTTTTT. It yields the protein CASSLRQGWGSDTGELFF.

This clone was seen a single time. This sequence joins TRBV14 and TRBJ2-7; the D is unclear. V was shortened by 5 bases and J by 6 bases, with 8 bases between the two germline ends. This CDR3 region has 11 residues. Germline CDR1 SGHDN, CDR2 FVKESK. Written as DNA, the CDR3 is TGTGCCAGCAGCTTTGGGGTCGAGCAGTACTTC. Translating it yields CASSFGVEQYF.

The rearrangement links TRBV7-9 to TRBJ2-3; D unclear. CDR1 and CDR2 (germline): SEHNR, FQNEAQ (reference sequence). Trimming took off 2 bases at V and 0 bases at J, with 12 bases between the two ends. This CDR3 has 16 residues. CDR3 DNA sequence: TGTGCCAGCAGCTTATGGGTCTCGACCAGCACAGATACGCAGTATTTT. It codes for CASSLWVSTSTDTQYF.

CDR3 bases: TGTGCCAGCAGTGAAACAGAGGCTTCCTATGGCTACACCTTC. Its translation is CASSETEASYGYTF. The rearrangement uses TRBV6-4 and TRBJ1-2; D not certain. V was clipped by 3 bases and J by 4 bases, with 12 bases between them. CDR1 MRHNA and CDR2 SNTAGT come from the germline V gene. The CDR3 consists of 14 residues.

V usage is TRBV27 and J usage is TRBJ2-1; 8 positions match TRBD2. The V gene's germline CDR1 is MNHEY and CDR2 SMNVEV (reference sequence). The CDR3 contains 15 residues. With V trimmed by 3 bases and J by 6 bases, 7 bases remained unmatched. The CDR3 region is CASSFLSGASNEQFF. The CDR3 region has the DNA TGTGCCAGCAGTTTCCTTAGCGGGGCGAGCAATGAGCAGTTCTTC.

As regards this clone: This sample also contains other DNA sequences that code for the same CDR3. The chain employs TRBV27 and TRBJ1-6; D possibly corresponds to TRBD1 (6 bases). Germline V gene sequence: CDR1 MNHEY, CDR2 SMNVEV (reference sequence). V lost 6 bases, J lost 6 bases, and 12 bases lay in between. There are 14 residues in the CDR3. The CDR3 sequence is CASSLGGSNSPLHF. DNA of the CDR3: TGTGCCAGCAGCCTAGGGGGAAGTAATTCACCCCTCCACTTT.

V gene TRBV10-2 combines with J gene TRBJ2-7; 10 bases are a match to TRBD1. J was trimmed by 3 bases and V by 6 bases; bases with no gene match: 20. This CDR3 contains 19 residues. From germline, CDR1 is WSHSY and CDR2 SAAADI. CDR3 amino acids: CASRDSGTGVAGTGYEQYF. DNA for the CDR3: TGCGCCAGCAGGGATTCCGGGACAGGGGTAGCGGGAACCGGCTACGAGCAGTACTTC.

V gene TRBV7-9 combines with J gene TRBJ2-1, with 11 bases fitting TRBD2. The germline gives CDR1 SEHNR, CDR2 FQNEAQ (reference sequence). The CDR3 consists of 16 residues. V was clipped by 5 bases and J by 3 bases; unmatched bases: 6. The DNA for the CDR3 is TGTGCCAGCAGCCACCTAGCGGGAGGATACTACAATGAGCAGTTCTTC. This encodes CASSHLAGGYYNEQFF.

Remarks on this clone: This sample includes further DNA sequences coding for the same CDR3. The chain combines TRBV4-1 with TRBJ2-7, with 7 bases fitting TRBD1. V shed 4 bases, J shed 0 bases, and the junction held 3 bases outside the gene matches. The CDR3 has 14 residues. Per germline, CDR1 MGHRA and CDR2 YSYEKL. The CDR3 DNA is TGCGCCAGCAGCCTGACAGGGCCCTCCTACGAGCAGTACTTC. Amino acid sequence: CASSLTGPSYEQYF.

This clone was found once. This rearrangement joins TRBV5-4 to TRBJ1-6, with TRBD1 identical over 8 bases. The junction had 11 bases not matched to a gene; V was cut back by 0 bases and J by 9 bases. This CDR3 is 17 amino acids long. Germline V lookup: CDR1 SGHNT, CDR2 YYREEE (reference sequence). As DNA, the CDR3 is TGTGCCAGCAGCTTGGCCGGGCAGGGGGCGCGAGGTTCACCCCTCCACTTT. This encodes CASSLAGQGARGSPLHF.

The rearrangement joins TRBV4-1 to TRBJ2-2; D possibly corresponds to TRBD2 (6 bases). V shed 2 bases and J shed 5 bases, with 21 bases lying between them. The CDR3 consists of 18 residues. Germline CDR1 is MGHRA and CDR2 is YSYEKL. CDR3: CASSQPHLAGTPTGELFF. For the CDR3, the DNA is TGCGCCAGCAGCCAACCCCACCTAGCCGGGACTCCAACCGGGGAGCTGTTTTTT.

The DNA of the CDR3 is TGTGCCAGCAGGTTGACTAGCGGGAGAGTTGGGGAGCTGTTTTTT. Residues: CASRLTSGRVGELFF. The chain combines TRBV14 with TRBJ2-2; 12 bases match TRBD2. The junction had 7 bases not matched to a gene; V was cut back by 6 bases and J by 8 bases. The CDR3 runs 15 residues. Germline CDR1 and CDR2: SGHDN and FVKESK.

The chain carries TRBV27 and TRBJ2-5, with a weak D call TRBD1 (5 bases). CDR1 is MNHEY and CDR2 is SMNVEV in the germline V gene (reference sequence). V lost 0 bases to trimming and J lost 5 bases, with 13 bases between them. The CDR3 has 15 residues. The CDR3 DNA reads TGTGCCAGCAGTTTATCCGGGCTATCAGGGGAGACCCAGTACTTC. Translating gives CASSLSGLSGETQYF.

The chain is built from TRBV30 and TRBJ2-3; D is perhaps TRBD1 (7 bases). CDR3 size: 15 residues. V gave up 4 bases and J gave up 2 bases, with 16 bases separating them. The V gene's germline CDR1 is GTSNPN and CDR2 SVGIG (reference sequence). This chain's CDR3 is CAWNQGGATTDTQYF. The CDR3 coding sequence is TGTGCCTGGAATCAGGGGGGTGCAACCACAGATACGCAGTATTTT.

The DNA for the CDR3 is TGTGCCAGCAGCTTTGTGACAGGGGCCTTCTCTGGGGCCAACGTCCTGACTTTC. This gives the protein CASSFVTGAFSGANVLTF. This chain joins TRBV27 and TRBJ2-6; 8 nucleotides line up with TRBD1. The CDR3 covers 18 residues. The V gene's germline CDR1 is MNHEY and CDR2 SMNVEV (reference sequence). Losses at the gene ends were 6 bases for V and 0 bases for J; bases not matched to a gene: 10.

The V gene is TRBV7-9, the J gene TRBJ2-1; TRBD2 might be the D (6 bases). There are 15 residues in the CDR3. Germline CDR1 is SEHNR and CDR2 is FQNEAQ (reference sequence). Trimming shortened V by 0 bases and J by 3 bases, and 9 bases separated the two germline ends. The CDR3 protein is CASSLAVGSYNEQFF. CDR3 in DNA: TGTGCCAGCAGCTTAGCGGTCGGGAGCTACAATGAGCAGTTCTTC.

The V and J genes are TRBV30 and TRBJ2-3; TRBD2 agrees at 8 bases. This CDR3 contains 14 residues. The germline V gene has CDR1 GTSNPN and CDR2 SVGIG (reference sequence). The ends lost 5 bases at V and 5 bases at J; junction bases unmatched: 9. The CDR3 DNA follows: TGTGCCTGGGCCCTTAGCGGGGTCGGAGATACGCAGTATTTT. It codes for CAWALSGVGDTQYF.